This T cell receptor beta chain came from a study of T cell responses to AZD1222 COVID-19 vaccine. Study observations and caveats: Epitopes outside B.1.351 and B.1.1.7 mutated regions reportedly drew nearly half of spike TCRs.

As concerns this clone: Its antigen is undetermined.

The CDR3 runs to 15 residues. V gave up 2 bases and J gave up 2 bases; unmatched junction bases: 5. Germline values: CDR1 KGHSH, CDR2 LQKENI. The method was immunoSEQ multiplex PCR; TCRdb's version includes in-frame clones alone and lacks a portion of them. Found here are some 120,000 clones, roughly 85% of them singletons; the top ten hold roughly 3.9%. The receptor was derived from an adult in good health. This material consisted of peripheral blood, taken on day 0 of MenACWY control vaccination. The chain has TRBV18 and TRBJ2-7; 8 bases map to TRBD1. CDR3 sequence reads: CASSPDGQGTYEQYF. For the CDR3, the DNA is TGTGCCAGCTCACCAGACGGACAGGGAACCTACGAGCAGTACTTC.